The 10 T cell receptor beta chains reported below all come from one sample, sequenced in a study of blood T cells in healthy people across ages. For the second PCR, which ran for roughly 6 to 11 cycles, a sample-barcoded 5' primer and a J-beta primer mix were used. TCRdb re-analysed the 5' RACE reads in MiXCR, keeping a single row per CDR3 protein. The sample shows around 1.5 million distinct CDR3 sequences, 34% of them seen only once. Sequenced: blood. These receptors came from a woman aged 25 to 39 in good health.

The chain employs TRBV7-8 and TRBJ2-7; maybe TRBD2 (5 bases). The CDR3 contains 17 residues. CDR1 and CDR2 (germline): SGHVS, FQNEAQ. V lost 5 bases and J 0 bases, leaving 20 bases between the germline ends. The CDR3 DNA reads TGTGCCAGCAGCCCGTCTGTAGCGCCGACCCACTCCTACGAGCAGTACTTC. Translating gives CASSPSVAPTHSYEQYF.

Here the CDR3 reads CASSISGTSGQETQYF. CDR3 nucleotide sequence: TGTGCCAGCAGCATCTCCGGGACTAGCGGCCAAGAGACCCAGTACTTC. This sequence joins TRBV7-7 and TRBJ2-5, with 11 bases matching TRBD2. Germline trimming cut 5 bases from V and 1 base from J; bases unmatched to any gene: 6. CDR1 is SSHAT, CDR2 FNYEAQ, per germline (reference sequence). The CDR3 covers 16 residues.

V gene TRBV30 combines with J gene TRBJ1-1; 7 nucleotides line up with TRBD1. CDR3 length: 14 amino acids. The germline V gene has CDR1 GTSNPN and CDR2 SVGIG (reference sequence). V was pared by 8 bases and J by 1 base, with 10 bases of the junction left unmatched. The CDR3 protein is CAGDRAPGNTEAFF. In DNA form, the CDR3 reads TGTGCCGGTGACAGGGCACCGGGGAACACTGAAGCTTTCTTT.

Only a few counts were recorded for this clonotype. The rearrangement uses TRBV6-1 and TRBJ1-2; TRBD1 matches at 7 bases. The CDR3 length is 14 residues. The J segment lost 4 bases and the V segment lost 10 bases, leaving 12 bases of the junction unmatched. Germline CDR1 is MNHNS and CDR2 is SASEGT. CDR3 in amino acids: CATKNLGQTYGYTF. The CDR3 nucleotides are TGTGCCACCAAGAACCTGGGACAGACCTATGGCTACACCTTC.

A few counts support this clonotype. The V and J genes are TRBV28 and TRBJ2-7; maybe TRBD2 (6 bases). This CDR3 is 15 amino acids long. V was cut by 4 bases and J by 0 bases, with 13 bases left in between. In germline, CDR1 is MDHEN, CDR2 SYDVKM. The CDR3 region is CASSWNSGSSYEQYF. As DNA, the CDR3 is TGTGCCAGCAGTTGGAATAGCGGCAGCTCCTACGAGCAGTACTTC.

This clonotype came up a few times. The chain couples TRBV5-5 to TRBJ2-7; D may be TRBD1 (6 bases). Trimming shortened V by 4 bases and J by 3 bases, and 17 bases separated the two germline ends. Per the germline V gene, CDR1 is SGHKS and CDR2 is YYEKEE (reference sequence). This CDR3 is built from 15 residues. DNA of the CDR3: TGTGCCAGCAGCAATCCAGCGGCAGGGGTCTACGAGCAGTACTTC. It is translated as CASSNPAAGVYEQYF.

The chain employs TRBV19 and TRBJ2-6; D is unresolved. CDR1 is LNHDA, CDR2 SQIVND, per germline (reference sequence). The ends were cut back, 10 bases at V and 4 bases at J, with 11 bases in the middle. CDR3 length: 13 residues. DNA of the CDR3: TGTGCCACCTCTTGGTCCGGGGCCAACGTCCTGACTTTC. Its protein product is CATSWSGANVLTF.

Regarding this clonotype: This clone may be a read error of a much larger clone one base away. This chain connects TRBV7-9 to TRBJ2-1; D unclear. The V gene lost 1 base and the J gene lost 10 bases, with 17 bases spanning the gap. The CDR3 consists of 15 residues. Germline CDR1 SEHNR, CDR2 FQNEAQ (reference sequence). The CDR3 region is CASSLGAAGSYEQFF. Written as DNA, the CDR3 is TGTGCCAGCAGCTTAGGGGCTGCCGGCTCCTACGAGCAGTTCTTC.

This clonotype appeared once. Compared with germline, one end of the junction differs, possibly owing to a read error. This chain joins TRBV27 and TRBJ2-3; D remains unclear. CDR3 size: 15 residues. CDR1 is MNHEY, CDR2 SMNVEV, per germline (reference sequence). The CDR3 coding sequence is TGTGACAGCAGCGCTCCCTACTCTAGCACAGATACGCAGTATTTT. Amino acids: CDSSAPYSSTDTQYF.

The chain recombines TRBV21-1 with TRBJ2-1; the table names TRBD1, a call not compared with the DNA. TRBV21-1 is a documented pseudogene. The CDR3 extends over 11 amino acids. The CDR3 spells CASSKMGGEFF. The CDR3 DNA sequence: TGTGCCAGCAGCAAAATGGGGGGAGAGTTCTTC.